This T cell receptor beta chain was profiled in a study of blood T cell repertoires in COVID-19. For the study at large: Samples representing acute and convalescent COVID-19 were sourced from the United States, Italy and Spain.

The authors' processing: Amplification of reference gene primers was used by the study to estimate nucleated cell counts. TCRdb's table, derived via immunoSEQ multiplex PCR, lists solely in-frame clones and lacks some. The V and J calls and clone size are taken from that table; D and trimming were inferred from the DNA. The data show roughly 230,000 clones, with about four fifths seen just once and 4.4% held by the top ten. CDR3 size: 13 residues. The V end was cut by 10 bases, the J end by 1 base, with 11 bases between. V usage is TRBV12-3 or TRBV12-4 and J usage is TRBJ1-5, with TRBD1 as a possible D gene (6 bases). The sequenced sample was peripheral blood. This TCR derives from a man aged 45-65 years with active or convalescent COVID-19. The DNA for the CDR3 is TGTGCCACCGGACAGAAGAGCAATCAGCCCCAGCATTTT. It is translated as CATGQKSNQPQHF.